A single sample gave rise to the 23 T cell receptor beta chains below, sequenced in a study of T cell changes during pregnancy in multiple sclerosis. Clones were read by immunoSEQ multiplex PCR, and TCRdb kept only the in-frame ones, dropping some. The sample lists tens of thousands of clones, about 90% occurring once. The sequences come from peripheral blood, collected in the first trimester of pregnancy. These receptors all come from a female donor with multiple sclerosis, enrolled in a pregnancy study.

V is TRBV5-1 and J is TRBJ2-7; D gene unclear. The ends were cut back, 4 bases at V and 1 base at J, with 3 bases in the middle. This CDR3 region has 11 residues. The germline V gene has CDR1 SGHRS and CDR2 YFSETQ. The CDR3 here is CASSPSYEQYF. The DNA of the CDR3 is TGCGCCAGCAGCCCATCCTACGAGCAGTACTTC.

The gene calls are TRBV14 and TRBJ2-1, with D hard to call. Trimming removed 2 bases from V and 13 bases from J, with 15 bases in between. The CDR3 sequence is 13 residues long. Germline V gene lookup returns CDR1 SGHDN and CDR2 FVKESK. The CDR3 here is CASSQIVASLQFF. DNA for the CDR3: TGTGCCAGCAGCCAAATCGTTGCGTCTTTACAGTTCTTC.

The V gene is TRBV7-6, the J gene TRBJ1-5; D remains unclear. Trimming shortened V by 4 bases and J by 10 bases, and 14 bases separated the two germline ends. CDR3 size: 13 residues. Germline V gene lookup returns CDR1 SGHVS and CDR2 FNYEAQ. The CDR3 DNA sequence: TGTGCCAGCAGCTCCTCCCCTCTATCACCCCAGCATTTT. The encoded protein is CASSSSPLSPQHF.

This sequence joins TRBV27 and TRBJ2-5, with TRBD2 as a possible D gene (6 bases). Germline CDR1 reads MNHEY; CDR2 reads SMNVEV (reference sequence). Trimming took 2 bases from V and 0 from J, leaving 16 bases between them. The CDR3 contains 17 residues. The CDR3: CASSLRGPGTHQETQYF. Written as DNA, the CDR3 is TGTGCCAGCAGTTTAAGGGGTCCCGGGACTCACCAAGAGACCCAGTACTTC.

The gene calls are TRBV7-8 and TRBJ2-1; TRBD2 might be the D (6 bases). The V end was cut by 6 bases, the J end by 7 bases, with 19 bases between. There are 15 residues in the CDR3. Germline assignment: CDR1 SGHVS and CDR2 FQNEAQ. In DNA, the CDR3 is TGTGCCAGCAGAGTTGGGGCGGGACCAATGAATGAGCAGTTCTTC. Translated, it gives CASRVGAGPMNEQFF.

V and J are TRBV6-5 and TRBJ2-5; D is perhaps TRBD2 (6 bases). This CDR3 has 15 residues. Germline V lookup: CDR1 MNHEY, CDR2 SVGAGI. V lost 0 bases and J lost 11, with 19 bases in between. This CDR3 is CASSYSNTGLGEQYF. The CDR3 coding sequence is TGTGCCAGCAGTTACTCGAACACGGGACTCGGTGAGCAGTACTTC.

The V call is TRBV14, the J call TRBJ2-2, with TRBD2 matching over 13 bases. Per the germline V gene, CDR1 is SGHDN and CDR2 is FVKESK. The V gene end was trimmed by 4 bases and the J gene end by 6 bases; junction bases not matched to a gene: 2. This CDR3 is 15 amino acids long. The CDR3 protein is CASSRLAGGAGELFF. The CDR3 region has the DNA TGTGCCAGCAGCCGACTAGCGGGAGGAGCCGGGGAGCTGTTTTTT.

J is TRBJ2-2 and V is TRBV5-4; 13 bases align to TRBD2. V trimming: 4 bases; J trimming: 7 bases; junction bases outside the gene matches: 4. The CDR3 is 15 residues long. Germline CDR1 reads SGHNT; CDR2 reads YYREEE (reference sequence). CDR3 protein: CASSAWTSGGGELFF. Here the CDR3 DNA reads TGTGCCAGCAGCGCCTGGACTAGCGGGGGCGGGGAGCTGTTTTTT.

The chain uses TRBV19 and TRBJ2-1, with 12 bases identical to TRBD1. Trimming at V came to 5 bases and at J to 9 bases, leaving 5 bases not matched to a gene. Germline CDR1 LNHDA, CDR2 SQIVND (reference sequence). The CDR3 sequence is 14 residues long. In DNA form, the CDR3 reads TGTGCCAGTAGTTCGGGACAGGGGGCTCGTGAGCAGTTCTTC. Translation: CASSSGQGAREQFF.

V gene TRBV7-3 combines with J gene TRBJ1-5; TRBD1 aligns across 10 bases. The CDR3 totals 17 residues. Trimming at V came to 1 base and at J to 6 bases, leaving 9 bases not matched to a gene. Germline V CDR1 and CDR2: SGHTA, FQGTGA. The CDR3 sequence: CASSLNRDRGRGQPQHF. CDR3 DNA: TGTGCCAGCAGCTTAAACCGGGACAGGGGACGAGGTCAGCCCCAGCATTTT.

V usage is TRBV28 and J usage is TRBJ2-1; TRBD2 matches at 9 bases. There are 17 residues in the CDR3. The germline V gene has CDR1 MDHEN and CDR2 SYDVKM. With 7 bases clipped from V and 1 base from J, the junction kept 11 bases outside the gene matches. CDR3 amino acids: CASTSSGAPQSYNEQFF. The CDR3 coding sequence is TGTGCCAGCACATCTAGCGGGGCCCCCCAATCCTACAATGAGCAGTTCTTC. Together with reference TRBV28 and TRBJ2-1, the CDR3 gives the full variable domain: DVKVTQSSRYLVKRTGEKVFLECVQDMDHENMFWYRQDPGLGLRLIYFSYDVKMKEKGDIPEGYSVSREKKERFSLILESASTNQTSMYLCASTSSGAPQSYNEQFFGPGTRLTVL.

The chain employs TRBV4-3 and TRBJ2-1; weak D call: TRBD2 (6 bases). This CDR3 has 19 residues. The V gene's germline CDR1 is LGHNA and CDR2 YSLEER. Trimming took off 3 bases at V and 0 bases at J, with 21 bases between the two ends. CDR3 amino acids: CASSQDRGLPRSSYNEQFF. CDR3 bases: TGCGCCAGCAGCCAGGACCGCGGACTACCCCGGAGCTCCTACAATGAGCAGTTCTTC.

The chain couples TRBV7-9 to TRBJ2-7, with a possible D match to TRBD1 (6 bases). The ends were cut back, 5 bases at V and 3 bases at J, with 23 bases in the middle. The CDR3 is 17 amino acids. The germline gives CDR1 SEHNR, CDR2 FQNEAQ (reference sequence). CDR3 residues: CASSLRKTGPNIYEQYF. CDR3 bases: TGTGCCAGCAGCCTCCGAAAGACAGGCCCTAACATCTACGAGCAGTACTTC.

The chain links TRBV27 to TRBJ2-7; the match to TRBD1 covers 9 bases. CDR1 MNHEY and CDR2 SMNVEV come from the germline V gene (reference sequence). V lost 5 bases to trimming and J lost 1 base; unmatched junction nucleotides: 6. There are 15 residues in the CDR3. CDR3 amino acids: CASSPPGTGSYEQYF. The CDR3 DNA sequence: TGTGCCAGCAGTCCCCCGGGGACAGGGTCCTACGAGCAGTACTTC.

The CDR3 loop reads CASSPDQGGDEQFF. The DNA for the CDR3 is TGTGCCAGCTCACCAGATCAGGGGGGCGATGAGCAGTTCTTC. The V gene is TRBV18, the J gene TRBJ2-1, with a tentative D call TRBD1 (7 bases). The germline CDR1 and CDR2 sequences are KGHSH and LQKENI. Deletions cut 2 bases from V and 8 bases from J, with 13 bases between. The CDR3 has 14 amino acids.

V gene TRBV2 combines with J gene TRBJ2-7; TRBD1 might be the D (6 bases). The germline CDR1 and CDR2 sequences are SNHLY and FYNNEI. Deletions cut 8 bases from V and 2 bases from J, with 22 bases between. The CDR3 runs 16 residues. CDR3 bases: TGTGCCAGCCGAACGAGAGTGGCAGGGGATCCCTACGAGCAGTACTTC. Protein product: CASRTRVAGDPYEQYF. Variable domain in full (rest from reference TRBV2 and TRBJ2-7): EPEVTQTPSHQVTQMGQEVILRCVPISNHLYFYWYRQILGQKVEFLVSFYNNEISEKSEIFDDQFSVERPDGSNFTLKIRSTKLEDSAMYFCASRTRVAGDPYEQYFGPGTRLTVT.

The rearrangement uses TRBV19 and TRBJ2-7; 8 nucleotides line up with TRBD2. Germline CDR1 is LNHDA and CDR2 is SQIVND (reference sequence). Unmatched junction bases numbered 0, after V lost 3 bases and J lost 2 bases. This CDR3 has 13 amino acids. CDR3 nucleotide sequence: TGTGCCAGTAGTATGGGACTAGCCTACGAGCAGTACTTC. Protein product: CASSMGLAYEQYF. Full variable domain (rest looked up from reference TRBV19 and TRBJ2-7): DGGITQSPKYLFRKEGQNVTLSCEQNLNHDAMYWYRQDPGQGLRLIYYSQIVNDFQKGDIAEGYSVSREKKESFPLTVTSAQKNPTAFYLCASSMGLAYEQYFGPGTRLTVT.

This rearrangement joins TRBV18 to TRBJ1-1; TRBD1 matches 7 bases. Germline CDR1 is KGHSH and CDR2 is LQKENI. This CDR3 contains 14 residues. Trimming at V came to 5 bases and at J to 2 bases, leaving 5 bases not matched to a gene. The CDR3 is CASSLQGTNTEAFF. CDR3 coding DNA: TGTGCCAGCTCATTACAGGGGACCAACACTGAAGCTTTCTTT.

The V gene is TRBV4-1, the J gene TRBJ2-1; unclear D gene. The CDR3 is made up of 12 amino acids. The ends were cut back, 3 bases at V and 4 bases at J, with 4 bases in the middle. Germline V CDR1 and CDR2: MGHRA, YSYEKL. CDR3 loop: CASSHEYNEQFF. The CDR3 DNA follows: TGCGCCAGCAGCCACGAGTACAATGAGCAGTTCTTC.

The V and J genes are TRBV18 and TRBJ1-4; D remains unclear. The V and J ends lost 2 bases and 5 bases respectively, with 6 bases between them. The length of the CDR3 is 13 residues. CDR1 is KGHSH and CDR2 is LQKENI in the germline V gene. The CDR3 DNA follows: TGTGCCAGCTCACCAGGACTGAATGAAAAACTGTTTTTT. It encodes CASSPGLNEKLFF.

In this sample, this clone turned up once. This chain uses TRBV28 with TRBJ2-7; 9 bases align to TRBD2. Germline CDR1 MDHEN, CDR2 SYDVKM. V lost 5 bases, J lost 3 bases, and 11 bases stayed unmatched. This CDR3 spans 16 amino acids. The CDR3 sequence: CASSQNPSGTIYEQYF. The CDR3 nucleotides are TGTGCCAGCAGTCAGAACCCTAGCGGGACTATCTACGAGCAGTACTTC.

The chain is built from TRBV7-2 and TRBJ1-4; 8 bases align to TRBD1. This CDR3 comprises 13 residues. V lost 6 bases to trimming and J lost 7 bases; unmatched junction nucleotides: 4. Germline lookup yields CDR1 SGHTA and CDR2 FQGNSA. The CDR3 loop is CASRRGQGEKLFF. DNA for the CDR3: TGTGCCAGCAGGAGAGGACAGGGTGAAAAACTGTTTTTT. Variable domain in full (rest from reference TRBV7-2 and TRBJ1-4): GAGVSQSPSNKVTEKGKDVELRCDPISGHTALYWYRQSLGQGLEFLIYFQGNSAPDKSGLPSDRFSAERTGGSVSTLTIQRTQQEDSAVYLCASRRGQGEKLFFGSGTQLSVL.

This clone was found a few times. The V gene is TRBV9, the J gene TRBJ2-3; tentative D call: TRBD2 (8 bases). CDR1 and CDR2 (germline): SGDLS, YYNGEE. This CDR3 is 16 amino acids long. V was pared by 4 bases and J by 1 base, with 16 bases between. The DNA of the CDR3 is TGTGCCAGCAGCACAGGGGACGGGAGGGGCACAGATACGCAGTATTTT. It encodes CASSTGDGRGTDTQYF.